A selection of T cell receptor beta chains follows, all from one sample in a study of molecular identifiers for immune sequencing clone quantification. MiXCR, run by TCRdb on the PCR reads, gives a single entry per CDR3 protein. The sample gives about 35,000 distinct CDR3 sequences, 19% of which show up once; approximately 1% is in the top ten. The sequenced material came from naive CD8+ T cells from blood, with Jurkat cell RNA spiked in. These receptors originate from a human donor in good health. Some libraries in this study had Jurkat cell RNA spiked in. The CDR3 runs from the conserved cysteine through the conserved F or W.

j_call,v_call,cdr3_length,cdr3_aa
TRBJ1-4,TRBV12-3/TRBV12-4,13,CASSPPGGEKLFF
TRBJ2-3,TRBV10-3,14,CAIRLEAFTDTQYF
TRBJ1-1,TRBV20-1,16,CSARNPGGGSYTEAFF
TRBJ2-2,TRBV3-1,16,CASSQDPQPNTGELFF
TRBJ1-2,TRBV4-1,15,CASSQDARQGYGYTF
TRBJ1-5,TRBV4-1,15,CASSQTGLGNQPQHF
TRBJ1-5,TRBV5-6,16,CASSLARDSQNQPQHF
TRBJ1-1,TRBV7-2,14,CASSYGTFGTEAFF
TRBJ2-5,TRBV5-6,13,CASSLRSVETQYF
TRBJ2-1,TRBV29-1,13,CSVSGLAPHEQFF
TRBJ2-1,TRBV5-1,14,CASSSSGGANEQFF
TRBJ2-7,TRBV19,15,CASSLGQGSSYEQYF
TRBJ2-7,TRBV2,14,CASSEHGDPEEQYF
TRBJ1-5,TRBV4-3,17,CASSQDRAGYSNQPQHF
TRBJ2-3,TRBV6-2/TRBV6-3,17,CASSFPPTSLVADTQYF
TRBJ2-1,TRBV6-2/TRBV6-3,17,CASSYAGLAGIYNEQFF
TRBJ1-3,TRBV15,16,CATSRDLWGSGNTIYF
TRBJ2-6,TRBV28,20,CASSSWTGTLYSSGANVLTF
TRBJ2-3,TRBV19,15,CASSTRSLGADTQYF
TRBJ2-7,TRBV12-3/TRBV12-4,13,CASSRGPGWEQYF
TRBJ2-3,TRBV6-2/TRBV6-3,11,CASSPADTQYF
TRBJ1-1,TRBV20-1,12,CSAQGLNTEAFF
TRBJ2-7,TRBV20-1,13,CSASKGLTYEQYF